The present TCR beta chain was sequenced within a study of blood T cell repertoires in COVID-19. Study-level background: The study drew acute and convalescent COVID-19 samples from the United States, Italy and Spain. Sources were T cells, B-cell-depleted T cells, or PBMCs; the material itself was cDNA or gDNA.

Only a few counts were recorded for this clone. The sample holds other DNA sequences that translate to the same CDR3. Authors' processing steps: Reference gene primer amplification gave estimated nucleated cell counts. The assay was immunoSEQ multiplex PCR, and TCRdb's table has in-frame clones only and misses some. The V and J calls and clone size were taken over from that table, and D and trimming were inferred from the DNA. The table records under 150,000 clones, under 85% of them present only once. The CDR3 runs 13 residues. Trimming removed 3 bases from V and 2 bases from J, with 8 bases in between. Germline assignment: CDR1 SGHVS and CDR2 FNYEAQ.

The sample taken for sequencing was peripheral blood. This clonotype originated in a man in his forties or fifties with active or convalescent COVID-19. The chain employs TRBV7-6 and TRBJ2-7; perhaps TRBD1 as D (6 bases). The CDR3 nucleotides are TGTGCCAGCAGCTTTGCAGGGGCCTACGAGCAGTACTTC. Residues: CASSFAGAYEQYF.